Below, 2 T cell receptor beta chains from the same sample are listed, as sequenced in a study of T cell responses to AZD1222 COVID-19 vaccine. Data came from immunoSEQ multiplex PCR; TCRdb stores just in-frame clones and leaves some out. Of more than 70,000 clones in the sample, around 90% were seen once. The specimen was peripheral blood, collected on day 0 of MenACWY control vaccination. The source of these receptors is an adult in good health.

In DNA, the CDR3 is TGTGCCAGCTCGGGTTCGGTCGGGCAATACTCCTATGGCTACACCTTC. Its protein product is CASSGSVGQYSYGYTF. The chain combines TRBV7-9 with TRBJ1-2; D not certain. The CDR3 length is 16 residues. Germline values: CDR1 SEHNR, CDR2 FQNEAQ (reference sequence). Trimming removed 8 bases from V and 4 bases from J, with 23 bases in between.

This chain links TRBV4-1 with TRBJ2-7; 11 bases line up with TRBD2. The CDR3 contains 15 residues. V trimming: 3 bases; J trimming: 5 bases; junction bases outside the gene matches: 6. CDR1 MGHRA and CDR2 YSYEKL come from the germline V gene. The chain's CDR3 is CASSQATSGGDEQYF. In nucleotides, the CDR3 is TGCGCCAGCAGCCAGGCTACTAGCGGGGGCGACGAGCAGTACTTC.